This T cell receptor (beta chain) was obtained from a study of T cell repertoires in cytomegalovirus infection. Study summary: Based on public TCR beta signatures, there were indications of CMV infection and of a matching HLA type. Broader study findings: CMV-specific TCR beta clonotypes restricted by HLA-C dominated the ex vivo response. Based on cumulative public TCR beta family frequency, carriers of CMV plus the relevant HLA were identified.

A single record per CDR3 protein comes from TCRdb applying MiXCR to the reads. The repertoire has about 360,000 distinct CDR3 sequences, approximately 18% of them found once; the top ten carry 7.5% to 9%. Germline CDR1 reads SGHNT; CDR2 reads YYREEE (reference sequence). With 0 bases clipped from V and 3 bases from J, the junction kept 8 bases outside the gene matches. This CDR3 is 16 amino acids long. In this sample, this clonotype turned up many times. Its antigen is not known. The chain has TRBV5-4 and TRBJ2-5; 7 nucleotides line up with TRBD2. This TCR derives from a human donor in good health (CMV status not recorded). Some clones in this sample may be carry-over from other donors' samples. The sequenced sample was PBMCs. The CDR3: CASSLEVAGMKETQYF. The DNA for the CDR3 is TGTGCCAGCAGCTTGGAGGTAGCGGGCATGAAAGAGACCCAGTACTTC.